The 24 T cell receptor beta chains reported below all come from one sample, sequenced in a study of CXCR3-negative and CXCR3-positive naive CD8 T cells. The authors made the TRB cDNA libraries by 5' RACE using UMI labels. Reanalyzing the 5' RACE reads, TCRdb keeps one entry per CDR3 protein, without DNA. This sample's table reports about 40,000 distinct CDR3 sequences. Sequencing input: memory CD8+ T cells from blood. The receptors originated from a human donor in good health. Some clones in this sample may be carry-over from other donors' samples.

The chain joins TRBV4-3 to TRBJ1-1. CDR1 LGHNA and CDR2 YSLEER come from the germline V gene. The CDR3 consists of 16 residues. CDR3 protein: CASSLFGLGLNTEAFF.

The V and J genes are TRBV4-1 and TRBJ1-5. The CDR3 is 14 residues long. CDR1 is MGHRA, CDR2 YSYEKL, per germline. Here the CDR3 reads CASSAGNRNQPQHF.

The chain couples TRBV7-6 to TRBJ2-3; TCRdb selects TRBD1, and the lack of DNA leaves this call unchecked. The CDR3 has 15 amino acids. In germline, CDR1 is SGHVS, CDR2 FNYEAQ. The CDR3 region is CASSYPGQAPDTQYF.

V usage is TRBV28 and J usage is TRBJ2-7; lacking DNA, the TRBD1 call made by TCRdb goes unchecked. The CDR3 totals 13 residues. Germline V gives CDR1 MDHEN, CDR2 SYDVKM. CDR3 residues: CASSFGQSYEQYF.

The CDR3 sequence is CASSLARASQETQYF. V and J are TRBV7-9 and TRBJ2-5. The CDR3 loop spans 15 amino acids. CDR1 and CDR2 from the germline V gene are SEHNR and FQNEAQ (reference sequence).

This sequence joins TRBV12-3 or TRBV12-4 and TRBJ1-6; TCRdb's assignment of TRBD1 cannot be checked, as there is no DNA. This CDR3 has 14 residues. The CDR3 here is CASSHLGQADPLHF.

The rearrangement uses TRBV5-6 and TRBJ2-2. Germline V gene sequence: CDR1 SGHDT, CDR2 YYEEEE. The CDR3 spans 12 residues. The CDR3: CASSGEAGELFF.

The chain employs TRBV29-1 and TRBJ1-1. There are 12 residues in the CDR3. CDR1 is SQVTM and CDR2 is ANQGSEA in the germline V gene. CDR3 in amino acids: CSATEGNTEAFF. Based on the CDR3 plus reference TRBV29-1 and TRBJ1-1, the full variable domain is SAVISQKPSRDICQRGTSLTIQCQVDSQVTMMFWYRQQPGQSLTLIATANQGSEATYESGFVIDKFPISRPNLTFSTLTVSNMSPEDSSIYLCSATEGNTEAFFGQGTRLTVV.

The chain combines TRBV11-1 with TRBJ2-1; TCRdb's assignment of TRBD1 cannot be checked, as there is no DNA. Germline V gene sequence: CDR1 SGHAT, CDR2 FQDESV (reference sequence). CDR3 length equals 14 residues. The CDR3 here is CASSLGWDHNEQFF.

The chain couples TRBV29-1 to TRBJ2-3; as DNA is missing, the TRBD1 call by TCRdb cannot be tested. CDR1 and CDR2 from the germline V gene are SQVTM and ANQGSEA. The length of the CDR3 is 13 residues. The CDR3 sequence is CSVETGDTDTQYF.

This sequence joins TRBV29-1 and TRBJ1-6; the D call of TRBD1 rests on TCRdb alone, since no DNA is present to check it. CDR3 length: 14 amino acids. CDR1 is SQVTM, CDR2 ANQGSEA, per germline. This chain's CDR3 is CSALIGGINSPLHF.

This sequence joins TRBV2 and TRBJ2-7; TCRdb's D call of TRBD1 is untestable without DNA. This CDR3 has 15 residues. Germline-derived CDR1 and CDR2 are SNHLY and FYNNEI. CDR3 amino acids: CASSEGQGASNEQYF.

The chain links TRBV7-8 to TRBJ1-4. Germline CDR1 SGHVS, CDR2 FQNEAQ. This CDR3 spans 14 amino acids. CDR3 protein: CASSPAITNEKLFF.

CDR3 protein: CASSSSRSYEQYF. The V and J genes are TRBV3-1 and TRBJ2-7. The CDR3 is 13 residues long. Germline-derived CDR1 and CDR2 are LGHDT and YNNKEL (reference sequence).

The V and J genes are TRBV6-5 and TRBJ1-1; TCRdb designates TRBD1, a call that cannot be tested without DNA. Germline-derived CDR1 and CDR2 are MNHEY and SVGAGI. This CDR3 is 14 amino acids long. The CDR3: CASSGEGAFTEAFF.

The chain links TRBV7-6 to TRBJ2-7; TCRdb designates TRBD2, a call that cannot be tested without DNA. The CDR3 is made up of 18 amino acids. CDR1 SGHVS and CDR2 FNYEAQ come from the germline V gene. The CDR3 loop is CASSLELAGGVSSYEQYF.

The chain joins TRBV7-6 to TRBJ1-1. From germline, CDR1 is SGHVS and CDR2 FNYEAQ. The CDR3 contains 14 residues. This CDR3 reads CASSLEGWNTEAFF. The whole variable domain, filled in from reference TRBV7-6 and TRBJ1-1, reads GAGVSQSPRYKVTKRGQDVALRCDPISGHVSLYWYRQALGQGPEFLTYFNYEAQQDKSGLPNDRFSAERPEGSISTLTIQRTEQRDSAMYRCASSLEGWNTEAFFGQGTRLTVV.

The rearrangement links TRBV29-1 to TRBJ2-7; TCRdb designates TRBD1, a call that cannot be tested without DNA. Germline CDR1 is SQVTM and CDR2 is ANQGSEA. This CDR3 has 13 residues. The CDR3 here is CSVVQGGFYEQYF.

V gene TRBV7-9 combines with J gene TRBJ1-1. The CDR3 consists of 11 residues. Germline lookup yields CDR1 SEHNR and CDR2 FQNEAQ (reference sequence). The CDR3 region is CASSSGYEAFF.

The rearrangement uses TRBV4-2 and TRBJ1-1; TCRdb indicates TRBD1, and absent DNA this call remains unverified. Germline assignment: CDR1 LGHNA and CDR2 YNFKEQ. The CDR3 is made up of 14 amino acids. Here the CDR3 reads CASSQGPRGTEAFF.

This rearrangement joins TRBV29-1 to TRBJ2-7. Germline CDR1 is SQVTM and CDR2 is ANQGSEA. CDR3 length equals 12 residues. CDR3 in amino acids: CSVVTPWGEQYF.

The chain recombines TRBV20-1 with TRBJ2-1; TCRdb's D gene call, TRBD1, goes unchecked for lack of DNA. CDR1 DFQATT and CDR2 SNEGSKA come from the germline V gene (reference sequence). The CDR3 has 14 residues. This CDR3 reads CSARDQGDYNEQFF.

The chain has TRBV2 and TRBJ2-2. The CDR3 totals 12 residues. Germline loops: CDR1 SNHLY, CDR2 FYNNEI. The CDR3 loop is CASSPYTGELFF.

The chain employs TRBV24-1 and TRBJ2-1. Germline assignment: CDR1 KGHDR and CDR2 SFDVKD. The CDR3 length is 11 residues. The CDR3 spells CATLDRDEQFF.